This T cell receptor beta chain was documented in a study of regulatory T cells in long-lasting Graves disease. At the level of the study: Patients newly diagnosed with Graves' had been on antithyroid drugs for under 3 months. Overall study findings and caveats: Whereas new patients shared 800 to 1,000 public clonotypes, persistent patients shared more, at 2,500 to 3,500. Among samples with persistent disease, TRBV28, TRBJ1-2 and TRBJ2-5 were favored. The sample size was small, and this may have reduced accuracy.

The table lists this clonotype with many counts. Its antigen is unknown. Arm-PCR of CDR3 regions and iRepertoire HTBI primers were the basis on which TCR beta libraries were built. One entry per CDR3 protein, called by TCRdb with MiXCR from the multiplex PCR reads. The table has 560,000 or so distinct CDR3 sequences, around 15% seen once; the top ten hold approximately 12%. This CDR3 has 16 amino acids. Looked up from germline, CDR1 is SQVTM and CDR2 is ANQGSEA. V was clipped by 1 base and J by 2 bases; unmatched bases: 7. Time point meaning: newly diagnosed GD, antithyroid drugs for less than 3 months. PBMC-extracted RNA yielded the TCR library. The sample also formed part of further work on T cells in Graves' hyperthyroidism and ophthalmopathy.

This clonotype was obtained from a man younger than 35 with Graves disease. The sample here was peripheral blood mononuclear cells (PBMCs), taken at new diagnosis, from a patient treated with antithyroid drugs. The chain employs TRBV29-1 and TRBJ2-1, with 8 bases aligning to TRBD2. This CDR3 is CSVEGHTSGAYNEQFF. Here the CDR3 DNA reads TGCAGCGTTGAAGGACATACTAGCGGAGCCTACAATGAGCAGTTCTTC.